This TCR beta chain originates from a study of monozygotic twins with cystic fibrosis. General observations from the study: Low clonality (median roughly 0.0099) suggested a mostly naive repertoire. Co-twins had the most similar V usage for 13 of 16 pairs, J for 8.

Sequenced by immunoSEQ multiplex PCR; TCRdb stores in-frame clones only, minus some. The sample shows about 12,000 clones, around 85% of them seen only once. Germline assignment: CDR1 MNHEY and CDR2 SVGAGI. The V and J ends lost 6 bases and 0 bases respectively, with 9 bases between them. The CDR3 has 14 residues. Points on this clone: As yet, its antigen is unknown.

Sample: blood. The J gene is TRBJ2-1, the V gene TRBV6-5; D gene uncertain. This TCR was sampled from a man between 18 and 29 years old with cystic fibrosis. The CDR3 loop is CASSGRSSYNEQFF. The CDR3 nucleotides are TGTGCCAGCAGCGGCCGGAGCTCCTACAATGAGCAGTTCTTC.